The T cell receptor (beta chain) described here comes from a study of T cell changes during pregnancy in multiple sclerosis. Germline CDR1 LGHNA, CDR2 YNFKEQ. J gave up 6 bases and V 6 bases, and 3 bases lay outside the gene matches. This CDR3 has 14 residues. The repertoire was sequenced with immunoSEQ multiplex PCR; TCRdb's copy has only in-frame clones and lacks some. The sample lists 50,000 to 60,000 clones, 80% to 95% occurring once. The sequence came from a female donor with multiple sclerosis, enrolled in a pregnancy study. The sequencing used CD4+ T cells from peripheral blood mononuclear cells, collected in the second trimester of pregnancy. The gene calls are TRBV4-2 and TRBJ2-2; 11 bases match TRBD2. The DNA for the CDR3 is TGTGCCAGCAGGGAGACTAGCGGGGCCGGGGAGCTGTTTTTT. This codes for CASRETSGAGELFF.